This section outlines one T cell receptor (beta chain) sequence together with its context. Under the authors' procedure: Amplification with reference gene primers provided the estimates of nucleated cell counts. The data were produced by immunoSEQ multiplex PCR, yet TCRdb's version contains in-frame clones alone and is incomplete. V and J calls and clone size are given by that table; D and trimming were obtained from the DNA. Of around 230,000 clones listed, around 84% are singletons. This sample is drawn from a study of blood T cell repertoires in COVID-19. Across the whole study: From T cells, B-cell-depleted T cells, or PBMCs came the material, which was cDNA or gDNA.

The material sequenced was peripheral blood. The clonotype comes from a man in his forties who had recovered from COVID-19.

In nucleotides, the CDR3 is TGTGCCAGTAGTATGAGACAGACGGATTACGAGCAGTACTTC. Its protein product is CASSMRQTDYEQYF. J is TRBJ2-7 and V is TRBV19; weak D call: TRBD1 (5 bases). Germline loops: CDR1 LNHDA, CDR2 SQIVND (reference sequence). V lost 3 bases and J 4 bases, leaving 13 bases between the germline ends. This CDR3 has 14 residues.